The 7 T cell receptor beta chains given below trace back to one sample, sequenced in a study of patients and donors after allogeneic stem cell transplantation. TCRdb redid the calling of the RT-PCR reads with MiXCR, one entry per CDR3 protein. Of 110,000 or so distinct CDR3 sequences listed, 35% are singletons. Sequenced material: blood, either unsorted or a sorted T cell fraction (not recorded which). All receptors derive from a human donor who was either an allogeneic HSCT recipient or a stem cell or donor lymphocyte infusion donor (not recorded which). It is not recorded whose cells these are; they may come from a transplant donor.

This clonotype has just a few counts. The chain has TRBV7-6 and TRBJ1-3, with TRBD1 as a possible D gene (6 bases). Trimming took 5 bases from V and 4 from J, leaving 12 bases between them. The CDR3 extends over 14 amino acids. CDR1 and CDR2 (germline): SGHVS, FNYEAQ. The CDR3 nucleotides are TGTGCCAGCAGCACAGGGAAGGTCGGAAACACCATATATTTT. It translates to CASSTGKVGNTIYF.

The V gene is TRBV20-1, the J gene TRBJ2-7, with 11 bases fitting TRBD2. The germline V gene has CDR1 DFQATT and CDR2 SNEGSKA (reference sequence). There are 15 residues in the CDR3. The V and J ends lost 2 bases and 2 bases, in that order; junction bases with no gene match: 5. This chain's CDR3 is CSARRPSGRTYEQYF. As DNA, the CDR3 is TGCAGTGCTAGACGCCCTAGCGGGAGGACCTACGAGCAGTACTTC.

The chain links TRBV5-1 to TRBJ1-6; unclear D gene. CDR1 is SGHRS and CDR2 is YFSETQ in the germline V gene. This CDR3 is 17 amino acids long. V was clipped by 1 base and J by 0 bases, with 11 bases between them. CDR3 residues: CASSLRTRSSYNSPLHF. The DNA of the CDR3 is TGCGCCAGCAGCTTGAGGACGAGGAGCTCCTATAATTCACCCCTCCACTTT.

This clonotype appeared a few times. V gene TRBV7-2 combines with J gene TRBJ2-3; 15 bases agree with TRBD2. After removal of 2 bases from V and 0 bases from J, the junction contained 6 bases not matched to a gene. CDR1 is SGHTA, CDR2 FQGNSA, per germline. This CDR3 has 19 residues. The CDR3 spells CASSLMGLAGGISTDTQYF. The CDR3 DNA reads TGTGCCAGCAGCTTAATGGGACTAGCGGGAGGTATCAGCACAGATACGCAGTATTTT. The whole variable domain, remainder taken from reference TRBV7-2 and TRBJ2-3, is GAGVSQSPSNKVTEKGKDVELRCDPISGHTALYWYRQSLGQGLEFLIYFQGNSAPDKSGLPSDRFSAERTGGSVSTLTIQRTQQEDSAVYLCASSLMGLAGGISTDTQYFGPGTRLTVL.

DNA for the CDR3: TGCAGCTTTTCGTGGGGGACCGGGGAGCTGTTTTTT. Its translation: CSFSWGTGELFF. The chain combines TRBV29-1 with TRBJ2-2, with D tentatively TRBD1 or TRBD2 (5 bases each). The CDR3 spans 12 residues. The V gene's germline CDR1 is SQVTM and CDR2 ANQGSEA. V lost 8 bases, J lost 5 bases, and 12 bases lay in between.

CDR3 in DNA: TGTGCCATCAGTGATCGAGCGGGAATTGTCAATGAGCAGTTCTTC. This gives the protein CAISDRAGIVNEQFF. This chain connects TRBV10-3 to TRBJ2-1; 7 nucleotides align to TRBD2. V shed 3 bases and J 6 bases; nucleotides not matched to a gene: 8. This CDR3 has 15 residues. In germline, CDR1 is ENHRY, CDR2 SYGVKD.

This clonotype showed up just a few times. This sequence joins TRBV5-1 and TRBJ2-7; D tentatively fits TRBD1 or TRBD2 (5 bases each). Germline CDR1 reads SGHRS; CDR2 reads YFSETQ. Trimming cost V 3 bases and J 0 bases, with 13 bases left between them. This CDR3 comprises 15 residues. The CDR3 DNA follows: TGCGCCAGCAGCTCGAAAGAGGGGTACTCCTACGAGCAGTACTTC. Residues: CASSSKEGYSYEQYF.